This is a list of T cell receptor beta chains from one sample in a study of T-cell memory formation after mild COVID-19. TCRdb reprocessed the 5' RACE reads via MiXCR and lists one record per CDR3 protein. The sample includes a few hundred thousand distinct CDR3 sequences, 20% to 25% seen only once; the top ten take roughly an eighth. The source material was PBMCs or a T cell subset sorted from them (not recorded which). Source of these receptors: an adult woman who had mild COVID-19 (a few samples of this study predate the infection). Cell type and time point are not known. Each CDR3 is given without its conserved first and last residue. The order of the fields is J gene, V gene, CDR3 length, CDR3 protein.

TRBJ1-1 TRBV6-2/TRBV6-3 13 ASSTNRAVNTEAF
TRBJ1-5 TRBV2 10 ASSASNQPQH
TRBJ2-2 TRBV27 17 ASSSSRGLGSGNTGELF
TRBJ2-2 TRBV9 12 ASGSSGDTGELF
TRBJ2-2 TRBV20-1 13 SARDPGGDPGELF
TRBJ2-7 TRBV11-2 14 ASSLDWSSFVYEQY
TRBJ2-1 TRBV27 16 ASSRGTGVPISYNEQF
TRBJ1-2 TRBV24-1 12 ATSDSRGRNGYT
TRBJ2-7 TRBV3-1 14 ASSQGLAGDSYEQY
TRBJ2-1 TRBV7-2 14 ASSLTGTGAFDEQF
TRBJ2-3 TRBV30 14 AWSARGGTSTDTQY
TRBJ2-1 TRBV7-6 14 ASSPRAGLSYNEQF
TRBJ1-1 TRBV20-1 10 SAKAGDTEAF
TRBJ2-1 TRBV7-2 14 ASSLVFVGGPNEQF
TRBJ2-1 TRBV5-1 13 ASSLPGLETNEQF
TRBJ2-3 TRBV9 14 ASSVAGTGNTDTQY
TRBJ2-7 TRBV4-2 13 ASSQADRGGYEQY
TRBJ2-1 TRBV29-1 11 SVVVRESNEQF
TRBJ2-1 TRBV29-1 14 SVIPGTSGLYNEQF
TRBJ1-1 TRBV30 12 AWSALGGGPEAF
TRBJ2-7 TRBV7-8 12 ASSLGRYSYEQY
TRBJ1-3 TRBV12-3/TRBV12-4 12 ASSLTGGGNTIY
TRBJ2-3 TRBV24-1 13 ATSEWSQGTDTQY
TRBJ2-2 TRBV12-3/TRBV12-4 16 ASSFLPTGDHNTGELF
TRBJ2-2 TRBV12-3/TRBV12-4 12 ASSVNGGSGELF
TRBJ2-7 TRBV7-2 13 ASSFATGGPNEQY
TRBJ1-2 TRBV9 12 ASRGQGGNYGYT
TRBJ2-3 TRBV7-8 12 ASAALGSTDTQY
TRBJ1-2 TRBV12-5 11 ASGLTGSYGYT
TRBJ1-1 TRBV19 14 ASNPGTGLSDTEAF
TRBJ2-1 TRBV7-7 12 ASSGPGTNNEQF
TRBJ2-7 TRBV5-4 10 ASGDFSYEQY
TRBJ2-1 TRBV19 16 ASSSRWEPGLSYNEQF
TRBJ2-3 TRBV20-1 13 SARQDSLSTDTQY
TRBJ2-2 TRBV5-1 14 ASSPRQGFDTGELF
TRBJ2-5 TRBV9 12 ASRATGEEETQY
TRBJ2-1 TRBV27 15 ASSPREGAATYNEQF
TRBJ2-1 TRBV9 13 ASSVTSGTDNEQF
TRBJ2-7 TRBV7-6 13 ASSLALSTTGEQY
TRBJ1-4 TRBV29-1 13 SVAPGSRSNEKLF